Following are 18 T cell receptor beta chains from one sample sequenced in a study of shared clonotypes between healthy human individuals. Generated by immunoSEQ multiplex PCR, the TCRdb table keeps only in-frame clones and is missing some. The table lists 800,000 to 950,000 clones, 96% of them singletons. Naive CD8 cells lacked CD45RO and underwent positive selection for CCR7, leaving out terminally differentiated effector memory CD45RA+ cells. The sequencing sample was made of naive CD8+ T cells sorted from blood. Every receptor here comes from a man aged 25 to 40 in good health.

This clone was seen a few times. The rearrangement joins TRBV29-1 to TRBJ2-1, with TRBD2 as a possible D gene (5 bases). In germline, CDR1 is SQVTM, CDR2 ANQGSEA. The V end was cut by 8 bases, the J end by 0 bases, with 14 bases between. The CDR3 spans 14 residues. The CDR3 DNA follows: TGCAGCTCACAGTCTGGGAGCTCCTACAATGAGCAGTTCTTC. This sequence encodes CSSQSGSSYNEQFF.

This sequence joins TRBV11-2 and TRBJ2-3; D possibly uses TRBD1 or TRBD2 (5 bases each). V was cut by 5 bases and J by 4 bases, with 16 bases left in between. The CDR3 loop spans 15 amino acids. From germline, CDR1 is SGHAT and CDR2 FQNNGV. CDR3 DNA: TGTGCCAGCAGCGCTGGGGGAGCGGCTGCAGATACGCAGTATTTT. Its translation is CASSAGGAAADTQYF.

The J gene is TRBJ2-7, the V gene TRBV10-3; 8 nucleotides align to TRBD1. Per germline, CDR1 ENHRY and CDR2 SYGVKD. The CDR3 is made up of 15 amino acids. The junction had 6 bases not matched to a gene; V was cut back by 3 bases and J by 2 bases. The CDR3 DNA sequence: TGTGCCATCAGTGACCAGGACAGGGCCACCTACGAGCAGTACTTC. It yields the protein CAISDQDRATYEQYF.

The genes are TRBV7-9 and TRBJ2-4, with D unclear. Germline V gives CDR1 SEHNR, CDR2 FQNEAQ (reference sequence). The CDR3 loop spans 16 amino acids. Trimming removed 5 bases from V and 5 bases from J, with 19 bases in between. CDR3: CASSPSGGLNQNIQYF. DNA for the CDR3: TGTGCCAGCAGCCCGTCGGGCGGCCTAAACCAAAACATTCAGTACTTC.

This clone has a single count. The chain is built from TRBV6-6 and TRBJ2-3; D gene ambiguous. This CDR3 has 13 amino acids. The germline V gene encodes CDR1 MNHNY and CDR2 SVGAGI (reference sequence). V was trimmed by 6 bases and J by 6 bases, leaving 13 bases between them. The CDR3 sequence is CASRALGLDTQYF. The CDR3 region has the DNA TGTGCCAGCAGGGCACTTGGTCTGGATACGCAGTATTTT.

The V gene is TRBV29-1, the J gene TRBJ2-7, with 13 bases identical to TRBD2. This CDR3 region has 13 residues. Germline V CDR1 and CDR2: SQVTM, ANQGSEA. V shed 7 bases and J 4 bases; nucleotides not matched to a gene: 4. The CDR3 DNA sequence: TGCAGCGGTATGACTAGCGGGAGGTACGAGCAGTACTTC. Protein sequence: CSGMTSGRYEQYF.

The genes are TRBV29-1 and TRBJ2-5, with D unresolved. Germline-derived CDR1 and CDR2 are SQVTM and ANQGSEA. Trimming pared 3 bases from V and 5 bases from J, leaving 16 bases between. This CDR3 has 14 residues. The CDR3 sequence is CSVDKGKGFETQYF. Written as DNA, the CDR3 is TGCAGCGTTGATAAGGGAAAAGGGTTTGAGACCCAGTACTTC.

The V call is TRBV27, the J call TRBJ2-3; D may be TRBD1 (6 bases). The CDR3 spans 16 residues. The germline V and J ends were trimmed by 4 bases and 5 bases, with 19 bases remaining between them. The germline CDR1 and CDR2 sequences are MNHEY and SMNVEV (reference sequence). The CDR3, as DNA: TGTGCCAGCAGTTCACTACAGGGCATTTTCCAAGATACGCAGTATTTT. This encodes CASSSLQGIFQDTQYF.

The chain recombines TRBV7-6 with TRBJ2-3; TRBD2 matches 8 bases. J gave up 4 bases and V 3 bases, and 6 bases lay outside the gene matches. Germline assignment: CDR1 SGHVS and CDR2 FNYEAQ. This CDR3 spans 15 amino acids. The CDR3: CASSLTGGPPDTQYF. CDR3 nucleotides: TGTGCCAGCAGCTTGACGGGAGGGCCCCCAGATACGCAGTATTTT.

The chain joins TRBV4-1 to TRBJ2-3; D is undetermined. Trimming removed 1 base from V and 0 bases from J, with 2 bases in between. The CDR3 runs 13 residues. Germline V gene sequence: CDR1 MGHRA, CDR2 YSYEKL. CDR3 nucleotides: TGCGCCAGCAGCCAAGTGAGCACAGATACGCAGTATTTT. It is translated as CASSQVSTDTQYF.

The V and J genes are TRBV19 and TRBJ2-7; no definite D call. Trimming cost V 3 bases and J 5 bases, with 8 bases left between them. The CDR3 loop spans 12 amino acids. Germline CDR1 is LNHDA and CDR2 is SQIVND (reference sequence). Written as DNA, the CDR3 is TGTGCCAGTAGTATTGGTAGAAACGAGCAGTACTTC. This sequence encodes CASSIGRNEQYF.

The chain carries TRBV14 and TRBJ2-1, with 7 bases lining up with TRBD2. CDR3 length: 14 amino acids. The V and J ends lost 4 bases and 6 bases, in that order; junction bases with no gene match: 6. In germline, CDR1 is SGHDN, CDR2 FVKESK. In DNA form, the CDR3 reads TGTGCCAGCAGCCCGGGACTACTCTTCAATGAGCAGTTCTTC. As protein: CASSPGLLFNEQFF.

The chain combines TRBV28 with TRBJ1-2; TRBD1 matches at 7 bases. The germline V gene encodes CDR1 MDHEN and CDR2 SYDVKM. This CDR3 contains 16 residues. V lost 5 bases, J lost 4 bases, and 13 bases stayed unmatched. CDR3 in DNA: TGTGCCAGCAGTCCCGACAGGGTACGTTCTATCTATGGCTACACCTTC. As protein: CASSPDRVRSIYGYTF.

The rearrangement uses TRBV4-1 and TRBJ1-5; tentatively, D is TRBD1 (5 bases). Germline CDR1 is MGHRA and CDR2 is YSYEKL. There are 16 residues in the CDR3. Trimming stripped 0 bases from V and 2 bases from J, with 11 bases between. CDR3 sequence reads: CASSQDEGSGNQPQHF. CDR3 sequence (DNA): TGCGCCAGCAGCCAAGATGAGGGGAGCGGCAATCAGCCCCAGCATTTT.

The chain uses TRBV11-2 and TRBJ2-1; TRBD2 aligns across 9 bases. V dropped 4 bases and J dropped 5; count of bases not matched to a gene: 6. The CDR3 has 15 amino acids. Germline lookup yields CDR1 SGHAT and CDR2 FQNNGV. The CDR3 loop is CASSSLSSGDNEQFF. Written as DNA, the CDR3 is TGTGCCAGCAGCTCCCTTTCTAGCGGGGACAATGAGCAGTTCTTC.

For this clone: In the same sample, other DNA sequences code for this CDR3. The rearrangement links TRBV9 to TRBJ1-2, with 7 bases lining up with TRBD1. This CDR3 comprises 13 residues. V gave up 2 bases and J gave up 3 bases; unmatched junction bases: 1. Germline assignment: CDR1 SGDLS and CDR2 YYNGEE. CDR3 bases: TGTGCCAGCAGCGTCGGACAGGACTATGGCTACACCTTC. Amino acids: CASSVGQDYGYTF.

This chain uses TRBV9 with TRBJ2-1, with 7 bases fitting TRBD2. The germline gives CDR1 SGDLS, CDR2 YYNGEE. The CDR3 consists of 17 residues. V trimming: 2 bases; J trimming: 1 base; junction bases outside the gene matches: 9. The CDR3 DNA is TGTGCCAGCAGCGTCGCCCACCTAGCGGCATCCTACAATGAGCAGTTCTTC. Translated, it gives CASSVAHLAASYNEQFF.

The V call is TRBV18, the J call TRBJ2-1; TRBD2 matches 9 bases. Germline assignment: CDR1 KGHSH and CDR2 LQKENI. V lost 8 bases, J lost 10 bases, and 9 bases stayed unmatched. This CDR3 spans 13 amino acids. The CDR3 bases are TGTGCCAGCCGAAATGGACTAGCGATCGAGCAGTTCTTC. Protein sequence: CASRNGLAIEQFF.